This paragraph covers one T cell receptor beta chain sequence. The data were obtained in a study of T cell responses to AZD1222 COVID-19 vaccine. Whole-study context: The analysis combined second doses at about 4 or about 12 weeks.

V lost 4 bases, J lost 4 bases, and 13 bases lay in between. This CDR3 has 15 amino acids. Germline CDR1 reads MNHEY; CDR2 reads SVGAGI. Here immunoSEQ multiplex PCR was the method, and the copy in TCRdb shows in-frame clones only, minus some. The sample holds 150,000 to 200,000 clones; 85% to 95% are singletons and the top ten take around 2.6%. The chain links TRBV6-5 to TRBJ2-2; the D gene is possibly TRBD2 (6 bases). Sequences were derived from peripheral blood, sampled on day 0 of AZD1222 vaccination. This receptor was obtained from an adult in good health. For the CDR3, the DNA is TGTGCCAGCAGTTTGGCGGGGCGACCCACCGGGGAGCTGTTTTTT. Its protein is CASSLAGRPTGELFF.